The sequence of this T cell receptor (beta chain) was determined in a study of T cell responses to AZD1222 COVID-19 vaccine (dated by TCRdb to the early 2020s). As for the study more broadly: AZD1222 recipients with second doses at about 4 weeks or about 12 weeks were pooled, because spike-specific TCR depth and breadth did not differ between schedules. A total of about 250 trial participants underwent TCR sequencing, of whom about 200 had received two doses of AZD1222 and around 25 had received two doses of the MenACWY control vaccine. Trial participants were enrolled by age into subgroups of 18-55, 56-69 and 70-plus years, and around 140, 26 and 57 TCR-sequenced participants, respectively, were included in these subgroups.

Clipping removes 7 bases from V and 6 bases from J, with 6 as the unmatched junction base count. CDR1 and CDR2 are read off the germline V gene as LGHNT and FRNRAP. From cysteine to phenylalanine, the CDR3 is 13 amino acids long. Only the CDR3 part of the read is kept: 39 bases, read in frame from the first base. In light of the paper, this sample's time point label describes: baseline before first vaccination. Vaccinee samples were obtained from the UK trials COV001 and COV002, which included a single-blind randomized controlled phase 2/3 trial of AZD1222 (ChAdOx1 nCoV-19) in healthy adults. Trial participant PBMC samples were collected at day 0 and day 28 after the second dose for TCRbeta chain sequencing. Concerning this clone: Its binding antigen is unknown. No base quality values were provided; no much bigger clone lies one nucleotide off.

The CDR3 regions of human TCRbeta chains were analyzed by immunosequencing. Concerning the study's data processing: TCRs in the repertoires were matched against a reference library of SARS-CoV-2-specific TCRs that had been generated with the MIRA antigen-specificity platform. Breadth meant the fraction of unique TCRs that were SARS-CoV-2-associated, whereas depth meant the fraction of total T cells that were SARS-CoV-2-associated. Using the MIRA data, every spike-specific TCR was mapped to the spike region that the TCR reacted to and assigned to either a CD4 or a CD8 class. Log10-transformed breadth and depth values were compared by one-way ANOVA with Sidak's multiple comparisons tests. TCRdb retrieved this table from immuneACCESS and kept in-frame rearrangements only. Not all clones are present; in checked studies, unresolved V genes account for under half, and no reason is known for the remainder. D and trimming were read from the DNA, whereas the V and J calls and clone size are those reported in that table. The sample table holds over 100,000 clones, of which about nine tenths were seen once. Together, the top ten hold less than 9% of the sample.

The research as a whole found: After two AZD1222 doses, both the breadth and the depth of spike-specific TCRs were significantly higher than at day 0 and than in MenACWY recipients. Reportedly, almost half of the unique spike-specific TCRs recognized epitopes lying outside the regions that are mutated in the B.1.351 and B.1.1.7 variants. The 56-69-year group was small, and its depth increase did not reach significance, likely because of low power. Vaccine-associated CD4 TCRs spanned the whole spike protein, with dominant responses in regions 160-218 and 743-854. Only six or seven AZD1222 recipients were SARS-CoV-2 seropositive at baseline, limiting conclusions about previously exposed vaccinees. No day 14 peak-response samples were available, so repertoires were characterized only after the peak T cell response. Participants were mostly white British, with more females than males. The authors suggested clonal diversity may have been underestimated.

The TCR sequence derives from an adult in good health. In this chain, TRBV12-5 is recombined with TRBJ1-1, and 9 bases in between align with TRBD1. The starting material was peripheral blood, obtained on day 0 of AZD1222 vaccination. CDR3 sequence: CASAPDRGAEAFF. Read as DNA, the sequence is TGTGCTAGTGCTCCCGACAGGGGGGCTGAAGCTTTCTTT.